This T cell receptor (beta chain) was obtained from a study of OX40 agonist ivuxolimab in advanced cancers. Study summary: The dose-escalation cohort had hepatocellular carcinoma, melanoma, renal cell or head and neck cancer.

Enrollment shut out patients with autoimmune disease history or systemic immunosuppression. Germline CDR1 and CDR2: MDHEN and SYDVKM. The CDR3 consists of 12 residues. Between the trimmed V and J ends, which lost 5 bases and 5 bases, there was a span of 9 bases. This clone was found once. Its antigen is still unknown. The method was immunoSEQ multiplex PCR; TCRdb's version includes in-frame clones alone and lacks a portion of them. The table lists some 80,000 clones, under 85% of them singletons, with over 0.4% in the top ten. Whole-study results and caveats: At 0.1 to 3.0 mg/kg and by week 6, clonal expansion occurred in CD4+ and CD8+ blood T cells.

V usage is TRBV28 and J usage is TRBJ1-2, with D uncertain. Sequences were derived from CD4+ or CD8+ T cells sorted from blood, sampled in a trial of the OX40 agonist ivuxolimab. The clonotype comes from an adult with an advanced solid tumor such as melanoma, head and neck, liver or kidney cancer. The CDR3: CASSQTGYGYTF. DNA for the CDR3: TGTGCCAGCAGTCAGACCGGTTATGGCTACACCTTC.